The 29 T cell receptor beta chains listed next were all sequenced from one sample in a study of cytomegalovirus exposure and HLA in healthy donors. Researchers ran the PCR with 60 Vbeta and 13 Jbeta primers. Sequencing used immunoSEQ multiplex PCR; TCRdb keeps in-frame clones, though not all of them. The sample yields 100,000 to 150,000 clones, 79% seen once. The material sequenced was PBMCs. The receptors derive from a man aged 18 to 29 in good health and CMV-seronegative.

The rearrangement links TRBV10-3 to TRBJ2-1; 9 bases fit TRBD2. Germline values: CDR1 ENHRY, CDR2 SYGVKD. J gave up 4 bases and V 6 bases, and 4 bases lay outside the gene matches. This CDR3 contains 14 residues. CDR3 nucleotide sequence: TGTGCCATCAGATTAACTAGCGGGTACAATGAGCAGTTCTTC. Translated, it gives CAIRLTSGYNEQFF.

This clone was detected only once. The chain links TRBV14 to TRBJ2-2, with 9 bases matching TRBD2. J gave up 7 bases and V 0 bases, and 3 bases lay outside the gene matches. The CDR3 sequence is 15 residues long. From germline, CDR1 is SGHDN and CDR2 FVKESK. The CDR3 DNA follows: TGTGCCAGCAGCCAAGAAGGACTAGCGATCGGGGAGCTGTTTTTT. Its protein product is CASSQEGLAIGELFF.

DNA for the CDR3: TGTGCCAGCAGCCGCGACAGGGCCTACGAGCAGTACGTC. Its protein product is CASSRDRAYEQYV. The chain combines TRBV6-6 with TRBJ2-7; 7 nucleotides align to TRBD1. V was clipped by 6 bases and J by 2 bases; unmatched bases: 4. CDR3 size: 13 residues. CDR1 is MNHNY and CDR2 is SVGAGI in the germline V gene (reference sequence).

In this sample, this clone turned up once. The CDR3 DNA is TGTGCCAGCAGTTTTACCGGGGAACACGGGGAGCTGTTTTTT. Protein product: CASSFTGEHGELFF. The genes are TRBV27 and TRBJ2-2; D might be TRBD2 (5 bases). Trimming took 3 bases from V and 7 from J, leaving 12 bases between them. This CDR3 contains 14 residues. Germline assignment: CDR1 MNHEY and CDR2 SMNVEV (reference sequence).

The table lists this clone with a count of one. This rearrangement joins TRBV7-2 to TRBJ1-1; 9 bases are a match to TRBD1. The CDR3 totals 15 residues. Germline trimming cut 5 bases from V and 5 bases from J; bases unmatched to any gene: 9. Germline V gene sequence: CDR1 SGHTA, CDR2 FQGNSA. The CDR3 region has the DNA TGTGCCAGCAGCACGTACGGGACAGGGTTGACTGAAGCTTTCTTT. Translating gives CASSTYGTGLTEAFF.

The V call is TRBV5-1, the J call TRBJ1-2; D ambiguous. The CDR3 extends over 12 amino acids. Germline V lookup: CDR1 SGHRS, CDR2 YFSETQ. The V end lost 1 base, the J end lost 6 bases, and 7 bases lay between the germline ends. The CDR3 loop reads CASSLRHDGYTF. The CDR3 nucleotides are TGCGCCAGCAGCTTGAGACATGATGGCTACACCTTC.

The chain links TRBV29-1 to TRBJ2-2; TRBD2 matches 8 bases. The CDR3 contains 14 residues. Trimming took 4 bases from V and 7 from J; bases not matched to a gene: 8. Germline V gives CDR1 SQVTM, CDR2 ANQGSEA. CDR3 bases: TGCAGCGTTGGGGGACTAGGGGCCGGCGGGGAGCTGTTTTTT. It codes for CSVGGLGAGGELFF.

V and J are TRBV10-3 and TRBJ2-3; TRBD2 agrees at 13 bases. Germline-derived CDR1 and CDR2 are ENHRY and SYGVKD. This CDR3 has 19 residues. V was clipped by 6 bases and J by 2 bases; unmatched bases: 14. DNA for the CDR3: TGTGCCATCAGCCCAGGGTGGACTAGCGGGAGCGAACCCACAGATACGCAGTATTTT. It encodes CAISPGWTSGSEPTDTQYF.

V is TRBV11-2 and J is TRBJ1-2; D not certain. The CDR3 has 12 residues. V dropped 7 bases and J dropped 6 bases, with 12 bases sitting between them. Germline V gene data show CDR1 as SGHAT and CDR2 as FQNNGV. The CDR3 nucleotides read TGTGCCAGCACCTTTGCGGGGAATGGCTACACCTTC. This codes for CASTFAGNGYTF.

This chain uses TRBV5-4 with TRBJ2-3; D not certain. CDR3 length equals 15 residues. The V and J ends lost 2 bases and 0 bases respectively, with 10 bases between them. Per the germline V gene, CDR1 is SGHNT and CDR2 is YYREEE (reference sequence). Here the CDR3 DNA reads TGTGCCAGCAGCTTTCGACTGAGTAGCACAGATACGCAGTATTTT. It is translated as CASSFRLSSTDTQYF.

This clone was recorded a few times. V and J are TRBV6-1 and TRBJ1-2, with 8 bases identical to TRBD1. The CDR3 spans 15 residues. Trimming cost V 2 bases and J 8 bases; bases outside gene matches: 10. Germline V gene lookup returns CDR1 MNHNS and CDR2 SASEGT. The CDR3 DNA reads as TGTGCCAGCAGTGAAATTTCCAGGGGGCTGGGGGGCTACACCTTC. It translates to CASSEISRGLGGYTF.

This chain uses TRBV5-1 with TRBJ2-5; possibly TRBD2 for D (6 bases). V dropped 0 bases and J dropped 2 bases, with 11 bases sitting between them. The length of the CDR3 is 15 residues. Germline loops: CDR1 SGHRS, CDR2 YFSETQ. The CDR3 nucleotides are TGCGCCAGCAGCTTGGGGGGGGTTGGGCAAGAGACCCAGTACTTC. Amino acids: CASSLGGVGQETQYF.

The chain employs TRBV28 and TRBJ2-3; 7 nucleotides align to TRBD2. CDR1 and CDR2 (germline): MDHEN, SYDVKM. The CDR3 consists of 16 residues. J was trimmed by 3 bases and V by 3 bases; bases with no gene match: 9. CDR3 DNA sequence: TGTGCCAGCAGTTTTGCGGGAGCTGGTCTTACAGATACGCAGTATTTT. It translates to CASSFAGAGLTDTQYF.

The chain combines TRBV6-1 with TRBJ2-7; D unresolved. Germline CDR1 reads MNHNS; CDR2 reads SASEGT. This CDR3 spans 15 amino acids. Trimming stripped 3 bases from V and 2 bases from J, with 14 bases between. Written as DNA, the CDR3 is TGTGCCAGCAGTGATATAGGCGCGGTGGCCTACGAGCAGTACTTC. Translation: CASSDIGAVAYEQYF.

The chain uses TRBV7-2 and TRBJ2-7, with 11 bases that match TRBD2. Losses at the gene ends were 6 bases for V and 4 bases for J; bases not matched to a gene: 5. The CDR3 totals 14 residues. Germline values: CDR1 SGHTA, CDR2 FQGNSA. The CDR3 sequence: CASRTSGSWYEQYF. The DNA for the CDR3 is TGTGCCAGCAGAACTAGCGGGAGTTGGTACGAGCAGTACTTC.

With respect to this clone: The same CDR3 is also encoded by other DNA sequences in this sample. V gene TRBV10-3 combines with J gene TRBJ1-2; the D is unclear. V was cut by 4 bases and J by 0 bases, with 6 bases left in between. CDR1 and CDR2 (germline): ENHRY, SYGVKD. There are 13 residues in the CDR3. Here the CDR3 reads CAISGETNYGYTF. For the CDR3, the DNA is TGTGCCATCAGTGGAGAAACTAACTATGGCTACACCTTC.

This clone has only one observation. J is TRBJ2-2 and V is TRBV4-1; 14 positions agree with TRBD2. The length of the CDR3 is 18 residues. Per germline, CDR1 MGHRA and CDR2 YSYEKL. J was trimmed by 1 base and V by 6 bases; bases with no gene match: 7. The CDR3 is CASRPLGLAGVNTGELFF. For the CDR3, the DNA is TGCGCCAGCAGACCCCTGGGACTAGCGGGAGTGAACACCGGGGAGCTGTTTTTT.

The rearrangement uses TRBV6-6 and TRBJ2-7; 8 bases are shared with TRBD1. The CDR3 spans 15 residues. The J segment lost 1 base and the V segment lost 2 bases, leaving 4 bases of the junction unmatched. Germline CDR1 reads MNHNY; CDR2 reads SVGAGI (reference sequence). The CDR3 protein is CASSYGQGGSYEQYV. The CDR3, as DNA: TGTGCCAGCAGTTACGGACAGGGTGGGTCCTACGAGCAGTACGTC.

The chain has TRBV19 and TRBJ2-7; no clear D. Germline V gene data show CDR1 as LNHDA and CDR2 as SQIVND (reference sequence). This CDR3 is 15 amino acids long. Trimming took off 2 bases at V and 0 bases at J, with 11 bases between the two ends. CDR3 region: CASSISLDSSYEQYF. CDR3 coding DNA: TGTGCCAGTAGTATAAGCCTAGATAGCTCCTACGAGCAGTACTTC.

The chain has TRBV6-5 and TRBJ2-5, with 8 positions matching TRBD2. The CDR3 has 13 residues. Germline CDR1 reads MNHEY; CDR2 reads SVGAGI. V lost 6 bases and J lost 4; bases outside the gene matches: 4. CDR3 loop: CASRNSGTETQYF. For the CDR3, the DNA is TGTGCCAGCAGGAATAGCGGGACAGAGACCCAGTACTTC.

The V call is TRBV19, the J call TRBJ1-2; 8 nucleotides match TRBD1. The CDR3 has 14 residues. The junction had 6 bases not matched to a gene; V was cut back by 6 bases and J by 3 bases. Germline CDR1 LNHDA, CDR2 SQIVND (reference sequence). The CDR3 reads CASRGDRIYYGYTF. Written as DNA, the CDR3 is TGTGCCAGTAGGGGGGACAGGATCTACTATGGCTACACCTTC.

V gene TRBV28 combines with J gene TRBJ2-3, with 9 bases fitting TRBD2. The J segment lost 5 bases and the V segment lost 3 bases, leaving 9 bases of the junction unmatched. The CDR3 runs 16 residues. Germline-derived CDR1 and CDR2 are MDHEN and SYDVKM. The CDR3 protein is CASSFTAGGGGDTQYF. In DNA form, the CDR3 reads TGTGCCAGCAGTTTTACAGCGGGAGGAGGTGGAGATACGCAGTATTTT.

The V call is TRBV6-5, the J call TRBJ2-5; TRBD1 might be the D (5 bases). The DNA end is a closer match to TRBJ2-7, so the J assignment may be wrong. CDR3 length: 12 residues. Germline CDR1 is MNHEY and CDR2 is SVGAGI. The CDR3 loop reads CASFDSPYEQYF. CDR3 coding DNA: TGTGCCAGTTTTGACAGTCCCTACGAGCAGTACTTC.

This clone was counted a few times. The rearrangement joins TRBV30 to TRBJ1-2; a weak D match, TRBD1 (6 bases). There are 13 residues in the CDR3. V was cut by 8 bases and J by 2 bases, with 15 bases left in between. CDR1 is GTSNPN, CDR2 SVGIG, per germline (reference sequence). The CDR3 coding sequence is TGTGCCGGGCCGAGGACAGCCAACTATGGCTACACCTTC. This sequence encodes CAGPRTANYGYTF.

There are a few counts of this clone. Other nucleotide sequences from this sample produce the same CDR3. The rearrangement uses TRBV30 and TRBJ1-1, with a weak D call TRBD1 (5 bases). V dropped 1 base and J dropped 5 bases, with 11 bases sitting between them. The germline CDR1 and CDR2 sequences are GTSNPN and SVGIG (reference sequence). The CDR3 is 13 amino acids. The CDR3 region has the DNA TGTGCCTGGAGTGGACAGTCTTGGACTGAAGCTTTCTTT. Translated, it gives CAWSGQSWTEAFF.

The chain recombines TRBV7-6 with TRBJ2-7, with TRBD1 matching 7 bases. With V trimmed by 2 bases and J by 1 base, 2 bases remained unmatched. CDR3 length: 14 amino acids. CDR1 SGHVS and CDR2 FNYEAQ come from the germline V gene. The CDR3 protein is CASSLSDRSYEQYF. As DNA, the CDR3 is TGTGCCAGCAGCTTATCGGACAGGTCCTACGAGCAGTACTTC.

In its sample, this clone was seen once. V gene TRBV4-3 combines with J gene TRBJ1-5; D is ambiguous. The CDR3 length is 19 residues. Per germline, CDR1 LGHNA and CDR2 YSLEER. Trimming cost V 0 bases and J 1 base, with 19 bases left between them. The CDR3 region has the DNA TGCGCCAGCAGCCAAGATCTGGCGGGGTTCGGGCAAAGCAATCAGCCCCAGCATTTT. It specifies CASSQDLAGFGQSNQPQHF.

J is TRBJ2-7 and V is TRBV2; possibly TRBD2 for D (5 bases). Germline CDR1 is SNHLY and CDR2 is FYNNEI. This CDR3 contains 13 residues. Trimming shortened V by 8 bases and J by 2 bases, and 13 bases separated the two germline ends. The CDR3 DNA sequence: TGTGCCAGCCGGGGTAGTTGGACCTACGAGCAGTACGTC. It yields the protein CASRGSWTYEQYV.

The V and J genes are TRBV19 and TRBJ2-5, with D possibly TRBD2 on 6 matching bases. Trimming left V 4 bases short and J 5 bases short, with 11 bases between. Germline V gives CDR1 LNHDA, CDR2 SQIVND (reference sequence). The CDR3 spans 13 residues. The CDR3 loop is CASSRLAWETQYF. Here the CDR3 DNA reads TGTGCCAGTAGTAGGCTAGCGTGGGAGACCCAGTACTTC.